This passage covers 8 T cell receptor beta chains from one sample sequenced in a study of cytomegalovirus exposure and HLA in healthy donors. Primers included in the PCR were 60 Vbeta and 13 Jbeta primers. Profiled with immunoSEQ multiplex PCR; TCRdb holds only in-frame clones, not every one. This sample carries roughly 120,000 clones, about 81% of them seen once, and the ten largest clones take roughly 1.1%. Sequenced material: PBMCs. Receptors originate from a woman in her 30s in good health and CMV-seronegative.

The CDR3 here is CASSDRGRETQYF. The CDR3 coding sequence is TGTGCCAGTAGTGACAGGGGACGAGAGACCCAGTACTTC. This rearrangement joins TRBV19 to TRBJ2-5; 8 positions match TRBD1. Looked up from germline, CDR1 is LNHDA and CDR2 is SQIVND (reference sequence). V shed 5 bases, J shed 4 bases, and the junction held 3 bases outside the gene matches. The CDR3 extends over 13 amino acids.

This rearrangement joins TRBV7-9 to TRBJ1-6, with 11 positions matching TRBD1. V was clipped by 3 bases and J by 9 bases; unmatched bases: 1. Germline V lookup: CDR1 SEHNR, CDR2 FQNEAQ (reference sequence). The CDR3 contains 14 residues. CDR3 residues: CASSLDRGLSPLHF. The CDR3 DNA is TGTGCCAGCAGCTTGGACAGGGGGCTTTCACCCCTCCACTTT.

The V call is TRBV5-1, the J call TRBJ2-5; the match to TRBD2 covers 12 bases. In germline, CDR1 is SGHRS, CDR2 YFSETQ. V was pared by 0 bases and J by 5 bases, with 8 bases of the junction left unmatched. CDR3 length equals 17 residues. The CDR3 DNA is TGCGCCAGCAGCTTGGGACTAGCGGGAGAGGTCATCGAGACCCAGTACTTC. Its protein is CASSLGLAGEVIETQYF.

J is TRBJ1-2 and V is TRBV9; D possibly corresponds to TRBD1 (5 bases). The germline V and J ends were trimmed by 0 bases and 4 bases, with 19 bases remaining between them. The V gene's germline CDR1 is SGDLS and CDR2 YYNGEE. The CDR3 consists of 17 residues. The CDR3 is CASSVGELSRAGYGYTF. The CDR3 DNA sequence: TGTGCCAGCAGCGTAGGGGAACTCAGCAGGGCTGGCTATGGCTACACCTTC.

The chain has TRBV30 and TRBJ1-2; D gene unclear. CDR1 GTSNPN and CDR2 SVGIG come from the germline V gene (reference sequence). CDR3 length equals 14 residues. Trimming cost V 1 base and J 4 bases, with 13 bases left between them. The CDR3 loop reads CAWSEAQARYGYTF. CDR3 bases: TGTGCCTGGAGTGAGGCCCAGGCGCGCTATGGCTACACCTTC.

Note on this clone: A junction boundary mismatches the germline segment, possibly from a read error. The chain carries TRBV7-7 and TRBJ2-7; D may be TRBD1 (6 bases). Germline lookup yields CDR1 SSHAT and CDR2 FNYEAQ (reference sequence). The CDR3 spans 15 residues. The DNA for the CDR3 is TGTGCTAGCAGCTTATTCCCAGGGGATACCTACGAGCAGTACTTC. This encodes CASSLFPGDTYEQYF.

This clone was found once. This sequence joins TRBV11-2 and TRBJ2-1; tentatively, D is TRBD2 (5 bases). Per the germline V gene, CDR1 is SGHAT and CDR2 is FQNNGV. The CDR3 contains 16 residues. Trimming left V 5 bases short and J 0 bases short, with 14 bases between. The DNA for the CDR3 is TGTGCCAGCAGCGCGGACGGACTTGGCTCCTACAATGAGCAGTTCTTC. This gives the protein CASSADGLGSYNEQFF.

The rearrangement links TRBV15 to TRBJ1-5; TRBD1 matches 8 bases. Looked up from germline, CDR1 is LNHNV and CDR2 is YYDKDF (reference sequence). The CDR3 consists of 16 residues. J was trimmed by 5 bases and V by 0 bases; bases with no gene match: 6. The DNA of the CDR3 is TGTGCCACCAGCAGAGAAGACAGGGGTATAGATCAGCCCCAGCATTTT. The encoded protein is CATSREDRGIDQPQHF. The whole variable domain, remainder taken from reference TRBV15 and TRBJ1-5, is DAMVIQNPRYQVTQFGKPVTLSCSQTLNHNVMYWYQQKSSQAPKLLFHYYDKDFNNEADTPDNFQSRRPNTSFCFLDIRSPGLGDTAMYLCATSREDRGIDQPQHFGDGTRLSIL.